These 30 T cell receptor beta chains were sequenced from one sample in a study of T cell changes during pregnancy in multiple sclerosis. Produced via immunoSEQ multiplex PCR; TCRdb's table is partial and in-frame only. The sample yields fewer than 110,000 clones, roughly 90% seen once. This sample comprised peripheral blood, obtained in the third trimester of pregnancy. These receptors came from a female donor in good health, enrolled as a control in a pregnancy study.

The chain recombines TRBV18 with TRBJ1-1, with TRBD1 matching 7 bases. The germline CDR1 and CDR2 sequences are KGHSH and LQKENI. V shed 3 bases and J 4 bases; nucleotides not matched to a gene: 14. This CDR3 contains 17 residues. The CDR3 sequence: CASSPPRRQGLLTEAFF. CDR3 nucleotides: TGTGCCAGCTCACCCCCGCGCCGACAGGGACTTCTCACTGAAGCTTTCTTT.

The chain combines TRBV7-8 with TRBJ2-7; TRBD1 matches 8 bases. Unmatched junction bases numbered 3, after V lost 4 bases and J lost 4 bases. The CDR3 has 13 amino acids. Germline loops: CDR1 SGHVS, CDR2 FQNEAQ. The CDR3 loop is CASSSDRVYEQYF. CDR3 DNA: TGTGCCAGCAGCTCGGACAGGGTATACGAGCAGTACTTC. Variable domain in full (rest from reference TRBV7-8 and TRBJ2-7): GAGVSQSPRYKVAKRGQDVALRCDPISGHVSLFWYQQALGQGPEFLTYFQNEAQLDKSGLPSDRFFAERPEGSVSTLKIQRTQQEDSAVYLCASSSDRVYEQYFGPGTRLTVT.

V and J are TRBV7-2 and TRBJ2-2; 8 bases match TRBD2. The CDR3 has 15 amino acids. V shed 4 bases and J 4 bases; nucleotides not matched to a gene: 5. CDR1 is SGHTA and CDR2 is FQGNSA in the germline V gene. The CDR3 bases are TGTGCCAGCAGCTCCTCGGGGGGGGGCACCGGGGAGCTGTTTTTT. It is translated as CASSSSGGGTGELFF.

This clone was counted a few times. This CDR3 is also generated by other DNA sequences in the sample. The J gene is TRBJ1-2, the V gene TRBV4-3; the match to TRBD1 covers 10 bases. The germline V gene has CDR1 LGHNA and CDR2 YSLEER. This CDR3 comprises 15 residues. The trim removed 1 base at V and 4 bases at J, leaving 3 bases unmatched. The CDR3 region has the DNA TGCGCCAGCAGCCAAGGGACAGGGGGATTCTATGGCTACACCTTC. Its translation: CASSQGTGGFYGYTF.

The gene calls are TRBV2 and TRBJ1-1; 7 bases align to TRBD1. Germline trimming cut 4 bases from V and 1 base from J; bases unmatched to any gene: 6. CDR1 is SNHLY, CDR2 FYNNEI, per germline. This CDR3 contains 15 residues. The CDR3 region has the DNA TGTGCCAGCAGTGGAAGACAGGGTGGGAACACTGAAGCTTTCTTT. Its translation is CASSGRQGGNTEAFF. The variable domain in full, completed from reference TRBV2 and TRBJ1-1, reads EPEVTQTPSHQVTQMGQEVILRCVPISNHLYFYWYRQILGQKVEFLVSFYNNEISEKSEIFDDQFSVERPDGSNFTLKIRSTKLEDSAMYFCASSGRQGGNTEAFFGQGTRLTVV.

The rearrangement links TRBV30 to TRBJ1-4; D is perhaps TRBD1 (6 bases). CDR1 and CDR2 (germline): GTSNPN, SVGIG (reference sequence). Trimming stripped 0 bases from V and 5 bases from J, with 7 bases between. The CDR3 runs to 13 residues. CDR3 in DNA: TGTGCCTGGAGTGTCCAGGGGAATGAAAAACTGTTTTTT. This sequence encodes CAWSVQGNEKLFF.

V and J are TRBV7-3 and TRBJ2-7; D call uncertain. Germline CDR1 and CDR2: SGHTA and FQGTGA. Trimming removed 4 bases at V and 0 bases at J, with 4 bases between. The CDR3 contains 12 residues. As DNA, the CDR3 is TGTGCCAGCAGCTCCAACTCCTACGAGCAGTACTTC. It is translated as CASSSNSYEQYF.

This rearrangement joins TRBV7-2 to TRBJ2-2; 12 bases map to TRBD2. This CDR3 comprises 17 residues. Germline CDR1 is SGHTA and CDR2 is FQGNSA. The V and J ends lost 2 bases and 6 bases, in that order; junction bases with no gene match: 7. CDR3 sequence reads: CASSLPTSGGAAGELFF. The CDR3 bases are TGTGCCAGCAGCTTACCGACTAGCGGGGGAGCGGCCGGGGAGCTGTTTTTT.

The V gene is TRBV2, the J gene TRBJ1-3; D gene uncertain. The germline V and J ends were trimmed by 6 bases and 0 bases, with 12 bases remaining between them. CDR1 and CDR2 from the germline V gene are SNHLY and FYNNEI. The length of the CDR3 is 15 residues. CDR3 nucleotides: TGTGCCAGCAGCGAAACGTTCAGCTCTGGAAACACCATATATTTT. This sequence encodes CASSETFSSGNTIYF.

The V gene is TRBV29-1, the J gene TRBJ1-3; the D is unclear. The CDR3 is made up of 12 amino acids. The germline V gene has CDR1 SQVTM and CDR2 ANQGSEA. With 2 bases removed from V and 9 bases from J, the gap between germline ends came to 11 bases. The CDR3: CSVEMSRGTIYF. The DNA of the CDR3 is TGCAGCGTTGAAATGAGTCGGGGCACCATATATTTT.

This clone came up once. The gene calls are TRBV6-5 and TRBJ1-2; tentatively, D is TRBD1 (5 bases). Germline assignment: CDR1 MNHEY and CDR2 SVGAGI. The CDR3 has 14 amino acids. Trimming removed 5 bases from V and 5 bases from J, with 15 bases in between. The DNA of the CDR3 is TGTGCCAGCAGTCAAACCAGGGTTGGGTATGGCTACACCTTC. It translates to CASSQTRVGYGYTF.

V usage is TRBV7-2 and J usage is TRBJ1-1; a weak D match, TRBD1 (6 bases). The CDR3 length is 14 residues. The V gene's germline CDR1 is SGHTA and CDR2 FQGNSA. Trimming cost V 3 bases and J 5 bases, with 13 bases left between them. CDR3 bases: TGTGCCAGCAGCTTCGGACGGCAGGGGACTGAAGCTTTCTTT. It yields the protein CASSFGRQGTEAFF.

The gene calls are TRBV19 and TRBJ1-1, with 7 bases that match TRBD1. Germline trimming cut 5 bases from V and 7 bases from J; bases unmatched to any gene: 7. Germline V gene data show CDR1 as LNHDA and CDR2 as SQIVND (reference sequence). The CDR3 length is 13 residues. The CDR3 DNA reads TGTGCCAGTAGTGGCAGGGGGTTGGTTGAAGCTTTCTTT. Residues: CASSGRGLVEAFF.

This clone was observed a single time. V usage is TRBV10-3 and J usage is TRBJ2-5, with D perhaps matching TRBD1 (6 bases). The V end lost 4 bases, the J end lost 1 base, and 10 bases lay between the germline ends. CDR3 length: 14 amino acids. Germline V gene data show CDR1 as ENHRY and CDR2 as SYGVKD. DNA of the CDR3: TGTGCCATCAGTGCCCGACAGGCCCAAGAGACCCAGTACTTC. Translated, it gives CAISARQAQETQYF.

This clone was seen a few times. This chain uses TRBV10-3 with TRBJ1-2, with D tentatively TRBD1 (6 bases). V was trimmed by 2 bases and J by 8 bases, leaving 9 bases between them. This CDR3 comprises 12 residues. Germline values: CDR1 ENHRY, CDR2 SYGVKD. CDR3 sequence: CAISETGSGYTF. The CDR3 DNA reads TGTGCCATCAGTGAGACAGGGAGCGGCTACACCTTC.

V gene TRBV6-1 combines with J gene TRBJ1-1; a weak D match, TRBD1 (6 bases). The germline V and J ends were trimmed by 2 bases and 8 bases, with 18 bases remaining between them. The CDR3 loop spans 15 amino acids. Per germline, CDR1 MNHNS and CDR2 SASEGT. CDR3 amino acids: CASSEQGIGSGEAFF. In DNA form, the CDR3 reads TGTGCCAGCAGTGAACAGGGGATCGGTAGTGGCGAAGCTTTCTTT.

This rearrangement joins TRBV27 to TRBJ2-1, with D possibly being TRBD1 (6 bases). V was clipped by 3 bases and J by 0 bases, with 9 bases between them. The CDR3 has 15 amino acids. From germline, CDR1 is MNHEY and CDR2 SMNVEV (reference sequence). Here the CDR3 DNA reads TGTGCCAGCAGTTTCGGACAGAGCTCCTACAATGAGCAGTTCTTC. This translates into CASSFGQSSYNEQFF.

The chain is built from TRBV6-5 and TRBJ1-1; D gene uncertain. Germline lookup yields CDR1 MNHEY and CDR2 SVGAGI. With 2 bases removed from V and 10 bases from J, the gap between germline ends came to 8 bases. The CDR3 runs 11 residues. The chain's CDR3 is CASSYGLTAFF. DNA for the CDR3: TGTGCCAGCAGTTACGGGCTTACAGCTTTCTTT.

This chain joins TRBV2 and TRBJ2-7; D may be TRBD1 (8 bases). The germline gives CDR1 SNHLY, CDR2 FYNNEI. V lost 11 bases and J lost 5, with 19 bases in between. The CDR3 length is 13 residues. The CDR3 spells CASKGGTGHEQYF. Here the CDR3 DNA reads TGTGCCTCCAAGGGGGGGACAGGCCACGAGCAGTACTTC.

The chain uses TRBV9 and TRBJ1-2; no definite D call. Trimming pared 4 bases from V and 4 bases from J, leaving 20 bases between. This CDR3 is built from 16 residues. CDR1 and CDR2 (germline): SGDLS, YYNGEE. In DNA form, the CDR3 reads TGTGCCAGCAGCCCGTTTAGCGGAAACCCTGGCTATGGCTACACCTTC. Translation: CASSPFSGNPGYGYTF.

J is TRBJ1-5 and V is TRBV6-1; the D is unclear. The CDR3 is made up of 15 amino acids. Germline CDR1 and CDR2: MNHNS and SASEGT. The ends were cut back, 8 bases at V and 3 bases at J, with 17 bases in the middle. The CDR3 bases are TGTGCCAGCGGGAGAGGCAGCGATTCCAATCAGCCCCAGCATTTT. Amino acid sequence: CASGRGSDSNQPQHF.

The CDR3 region is CASSSLPRYEQYF. CDR3 bases: TGTGCCAGCAGCTCTCTACCTCGCTACGAGCAGTACTTC. The rearrangement joins TRBV7-9 to TRBJ2-7; D is unclear. Trimming cost V 4 bases and J 3 bases, with 10 bases left between them. From germline, CDR1 is SEHNR and CDR2 FQNEAQ (reference sequence). The CDR3 runs 13 residues.

The V gene is TRBV21-1, the J gene TRBJ2-7; the table's TRBD2 call for D was not verified on the DNA. TRBV21-1 constitutes a pseudogene. This CDR3 is built from 15 residues. CDR3 sequence reads: CASSLWGGRRYEQYF. The CDR3 bases are TGTGCCAGCAGCCTGTGGGGGGGACGGCGCTACGAGCAGTACTTC.

V and J are TRBV7-2 and TRBJ2-3, with D possibly TRBD2 on 5 matching bases. Per germline, CDR1 SGHTA and CDR2 FQGNSA. Trimming shortened V by 3 bases and J by 5 bases, and 9 bases separated the two germline ends. The CDR3 covers 13 residues. CDR3 protein: CASSLVGEDTQYF. The CDR3 DNA is TGTGCCAGCAGCTTGGTCGGGGAAGATACGCAGTATTTT.

The chain couples TRBV5-1 to TRBJ2-7; tentative D call: TRBD2 (5 bases). V lost 4 bases and J 6 bases, leaving 14 bases between the germline ends. The CDR3 length is 13 residues. Germline assignment: CDR1 SGHRS and CDR2 YFSETQ. Written as DNA, the CDR3 is TGCGCCAGCAGCCTTCCATCTCGGGGCGAGCAGTACTTC. Its protein is CASSLPSRGEQYF.

The gene calls are TRBV4-3 and TRBJ2-5; 13 positions match TRBD2. The V segment lost 4 bases and the J segment 2 bases; nucleotides outside the gene matches: 4. Germline V gene lookup returns CDR1 LGHNA and CDR2 YSLEER. The CDR3 loop spans 16 amino acids. The CDR3 sequence: CASSPTTSGGQETQYF. The CDR3 DNA reads as TGCGCCAGCAGCCCGACGACTAGCGGGGGGCAAGAGACCCAGTACTTC.

V and J are TRBV4-3 and TRBJ2-7; no clear D. The CDR3 extends over 14 amino acids. Trimming removed 0 bases at V and 2 bases at J, with 8 bases between. Germline V CDR1 and CDR2: LGHNA, YSLEER. Written as DNA, the CDR3 is TGCGCCAGCAGCCAAGATCGATCAGCCTACGAGCAGTACTTC. As protein: CASSQDRSAYEQYF.

The chain recombines TRBV5-1 with TRBJ1-2, with D unclear. Germline CDR1 is SGHRS and CDR2 is YFSETQ. Trimming took off 4 bases at V and 3 bases at J, with 7 bases between the two ends. The CDR3 runs 12 residues. The DNA for the CDR3 is TGCGCCAGCAGCCCTACCTACTATGGCTACACCTTC. Translating gives CASSPTYYGYTF.

V gene TRBV4-3 combines with J gene TRBJ1-5; the D gene is possibly TRBD1 (5 bases). From germline, CDR1 is LGHNA and CDR2 YSLEER. The CDR3 spans 14 residues. With 4 bases removed from V and 4 bases from J, the gap between germline ends came to 11 bases. Here the CDR3 reads CASSRGGGNQPQHF. The CDR3 DNA follows: TGCGCCAGCAGCCGAGGTGGGGGGAATCAGCCCCAGCATTTT.

V and J are TRBV6-5 and TRBJ1-1, with TRBD1 matching 9 bases. The CDR3 covers 15 residues. Germline loops: CDR1 MNHEY, CDR2 SVGAGI. V gave up 2 bases and J gave up 5 bases; unmatched junction bases: 6. This chain's CDR3 is CASSYGGQGFTEAFF. DNA for the CDR3: TGTGCCAGCAGTTACGGGGGACAGGGATTTACTGAAGCTTTCTTT.